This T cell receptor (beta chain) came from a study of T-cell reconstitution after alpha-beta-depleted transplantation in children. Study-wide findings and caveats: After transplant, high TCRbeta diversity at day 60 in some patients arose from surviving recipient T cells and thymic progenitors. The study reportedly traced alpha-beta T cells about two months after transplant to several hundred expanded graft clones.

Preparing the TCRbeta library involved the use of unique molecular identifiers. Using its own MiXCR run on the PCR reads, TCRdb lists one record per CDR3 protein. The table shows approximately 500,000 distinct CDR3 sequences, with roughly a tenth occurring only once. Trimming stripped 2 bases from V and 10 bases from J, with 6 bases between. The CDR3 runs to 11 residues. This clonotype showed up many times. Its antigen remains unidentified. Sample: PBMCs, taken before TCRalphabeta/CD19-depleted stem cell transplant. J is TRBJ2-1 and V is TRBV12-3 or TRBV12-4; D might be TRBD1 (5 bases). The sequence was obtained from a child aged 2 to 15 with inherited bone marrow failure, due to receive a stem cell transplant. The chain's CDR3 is CASSLTGEQFF. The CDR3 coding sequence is TGTGCCAGCAGTTTAACAGGAGAGCAGTTCTTC.